Presented here are 17 T cell receptor beta chains from one specimen sequenced in a study of T cell repertoires in cytomegalovirus infection (dated by TCRdb to the late 2010s). Sequenced on an Illumina HiSeq 1500. TCRdb reprocessed the public reads (quality trimming at Q25 with fastp, clone calling with MiXCR) and kept in-frame beta chains. For every CDR3 protein sequence, its rows merge into one entry that carries the most common genes and DNA. The sample records about 740,000 distinct CDR3 sequences, approximately 40% of which are singletons. Of the sample, about 2.8% is held by the ten largest clones. Specimen: PBMCs. The receptors shown here come from a human donor in good health (CMV status not recorded). Some clones in this sample may be carry-over from other donors' samples.

This clonotype was observed many times. This chain uses TRBV7-2 with TRBJ2-3; TRBD2 aligns across 7 bases. Germline V lookup: CDR1 SGHTA, CDR2 FQGNSA. With 5 bases clipped from V and 0 bases from J, the junction kept 11 bases outside the gene matches. This CDR3 has 17 amino acids. DNA of the CDR3: TGTGCCAGCAGCCACCCGCCGGGAGGAACTAGCACAGATACGCAGTATTTT. As protein: CASSHPPGGTSTDTQYF.

This clonotype was observed a few times. The rearrangement links TRBV12-5 to TRBJ2-1; perhaps TRBD1 as D (6 bases). V lost 0 bases and J 13 bases, leaving 13 bases between the germline ends. Germline lookup yields CDR1 LGHNT and CDR2 FRNRAP. This CDR3 has 13 amino acids. The CDR3 coding sequence is TGTGCTAGTGGTTTGGTCACCGGGACACAACAGTTCTTC. Translated: CASGLVTGTQQFF.

The chain is built from TRBV20-1 and TRBJ2-3, with D unclear. V was clipped by 6 bases and J by 7 bases, with 17 bases between them. The CDR3 is 13 amino acids. The germline V gene encodes CDR1 DFQATT and CDR2 SNEGSKA (reference sequence). The CDR3 reads CSATIFDSYTQYF. CDR3 bases: TGCAGTGCAACGATCTTCGACTCTTATACGCAGTATTTT.

This clonotype was seen only a few times. The chain has TRBV28 and TRBJ2-7; 8 nucleotides agree with TRBD1. The CDR3 covers 14 residues. V shed 5 bases, J shed 3 bases, and the junction held 6 bases outside the gene matches. Germline CDR1 MDHEN, CDR2 SYDVKM. The CDR3 DNA reads TGTGCCAGCAGTACCTCAGGGGGCGACTACGAGCAGTACTTC. This gives the protein CASSTSGGDYEQYF.

This clonotype was seen just once. V is TRBV7-2 and J is TRBJ1-2; D remains ambiguous. Trimming shortened V by 3 bases and J by 1 base, and 9 bases separated the two germline ends. Germline loops: CDR1 SGHTA, CDR2 FQGNSA. The CDR3 runs 14 residues. The CDR3 protein is CASSLSGVNYGYTF. Written as DNA, the CDR3 is TGTGCCAGCAGCTTGTCAGGAGTTAACTATGGCTACACCTTC.

The rearrangement links TRBV28 to TRBJ1-6; D ambiguous. The germline CDR1 and CDR2 sequences are MDHEN and SYDVKM. CDR3 length: 15 amino acids. V lost 8 bases to trimming and J lost 5 bases, with 16 bases between them. This CDR3 is CASAGRRFDNSPLHF. In DNA, the CDR3 is TGTGCCAGCGCGGGCAGACGGTTTGATAATTCACCCCTCCACTTT.

The genes are TRBV12-3 or TRBV12-4 and TRBJ2-7; the match to TRBD2 covers 9 bases. The CDR3 is 15 amino acids. V lost 7 bases and J lost 2; bases outside the gene matches: 9. CDR3 nucleotide sequence: TGTGCCAGCACCCGCGGGCTAGCGGGAACCTACGAGCAGTACTTC. This encodes CASTRGLAGTYEQYF.

The CDR3 loop reads CASSSTVTANYNEQFF. For the CDR3, the DNA is TGTGCCAGCAGTTCGACCGTGACAGCCAACTACAATGAGCAGTTCTTC. The J gene is TRBJ2-1, the V gene TRBV28, with D possibly being TRBD1 (5 bases). The CDR3 length is 16 residues. Trimming removed 4 bases from V and 3 bases from J, with 16 bases in between. CDR1 and CDR2 from the germline V gene are MDHEN and SYDVKM.

A few counts support this clonotype. This chain joins TRBV19 and TRBJ1-5, with 11 bases lining up with TRBD1. CDR3 length equals 19 residues. Germline trimming cut 3 bases from V and 2 bases from J; bases unmatched to any gene: 12. The V gene's germline CDR1 is LNHDA and CDR2 SQIVND (reference sequence). The CDR3 DNA reads TGTGCCAGTAGTATCTCGACGGACAGGGGGCGACCCGGCAATCAGCCCCAGCATTTT. It codes for CASSISTDRGRPGNQPQHF.

V and J are TRBV18 and TRBJ1-2; 8 bases match TRBD1. Trimming at V came to 6 bases and at J to 3 bases, leaving 9 bases not matched to a gene. CDR1 and CDR2 (germline): KGHSH, LQKENI. The CDR3 runs to 15 residues. The CDR3 loop is CASSAGQGRYYGYTF. The DNA of the CDR3 is TGTGCCAGCTCGGCTGGACAGGGCCGGTACTATGGCTACACCTTC. The variable domain in full, completed from reference TRBV18 and TRBJ1-2, reads NAGVMQNPRHLVRRRGQEARLRCSPMKGHSHVYWYRQLPEEGLKFMVYLQKENIIDESGMPKERFSAEFPKEGPSILRIQQVVRGDSAAYFCASSAGQGRYYGYTFGSGTRLTVV.

DNA for the CDR3: TGTGCCAGCAGCCCAGGGTTTCTAGGCACTGAAGCTTTCTTT. As protein: CASSPGFLGTEAFF. V gene TRBV27 combines with J gene TRBJ1-1; D perhaps matches TRBD1 (5 bases). CDR3 length equals 14 residues. Germline lookup yields CDR1 MNHEY and CDR2 SMNVEV (reference sequence). With 6 bases removed from V and 4 bases from J, the gap between germline ends came to 15 bases.

J is TRBJ2-2 and V is TRBV5-8; no definite D call. The CDR3 contains 15 residues. Deletions cut 0 bases from V and 5 bases from J, with 11 bases between. Germline V gene lookup returns CDR1 SGHTS and CDR2 YDEGEE. CDR3 in DNA: TGTGCCAGCAGCTTGGTCCGGGTGCGGACCGGGGAGCTGTTTTTT. It encodes CASSLVRVRTGELFF.

The rearrangement uses TRBV28 and TRBJ1-5, with D possibly being TRBD1 (5 bases). Germline CDR1 and CDR2: MDHEN and SYDVKM. This CDR3 comprises 15 residues. The V end lost 4 bases, the J end lost 1 base, and 11 bases lay between the germline ends. The CDR3 DNA is TGTGCCAGCAGTTCGGGGACTAGCAGCAATCAGCCCCAGCATTTT. Its protein product is CASSSGTSSNQPQHF.

V and J are TRBV15 and TRBJ2-3, with 9 bases matching TRBD2. Losses at the gene ends were 5 bases for V and 5 bases for J; bases not matched to a gene: 8. The CDR3 loop spans 15 amino acids. Germline CDR1 is LNHNV and CDR2 is YYDKDF (reference sequence). CDR3 nucleotide sequence: TGTGCCACCAGCGACAGCGGGAGGAGGGTAGATACGCAGTATTTT. Its protein product is CATSDSGRRVDTQYF. The full variable domain, in which reference TRBV15 and TRBJ2-3 provide the parts outside the CDR3, is DAMVIQNPRYQVTQFGKPVTLSCSQTLNHNVMYWYQQKSSQAPKLLFHYYDKDFNNEADTPDNFQSRRPNTSFCFLDIRSPGLGDTAMYLCATSDSGRRVDTQYFGPGTRLTVL.

The V call is TRBV29-1, the J call TRBJ1-1, with D hard to call. V was pared by 6 bases and J by 9 bases, with 20 bases between. The CDR3 is made up of 13 amino acids. The germline CDR1 and CDR2 sequences are SQVTM and ANQGSEA. CDR3 DNA sequence: TGCAGCGTCCACTTCCCGGGATGGTCCCAAGCTTTCTTT. Translated, it gives CSVHFPGWSQAFF.

A few counts support this clonotype. The chain recombines TRBV28 with TRBJ2-5; TRBD2 aligns across 7 bases. CDR1 and CDR2 from the germline V gene are MDHEN and SYDVKM. The junction had 20 bases not matched to a gene; V was cut back by 3 bases and J by 7 bases. This CDR3 is 18 amino acids long. The CDR3 DNA reads TGTGCCAGCAGTTTCGAGGGAGGGCCCTTTGGAAGAGTAGCGACCCAGTACTTC. Translating it yields CASSFEGGPFGRVATQYF.

This clonotype showed up just a few times. The chain couples TRBV27 to TRBJ2-4, with D possibly being TRBD1 or TRBD2 (5 bases each). This CDR3 is built from 15 residues. The V gene lost 6 bases and the J gene lost 1 base, with 13 bases spanning the gap. Germline V gene lookup returns CDR1 MNHEY and CDR2 SMNVEV (reference sequence). For the CDR3, the DNA is TGTGCCAGCAGAGAGGGGTCCAGGGCCAAAAACATTCAGTACTTC. This translates into CASREGSRAKNIQYF.